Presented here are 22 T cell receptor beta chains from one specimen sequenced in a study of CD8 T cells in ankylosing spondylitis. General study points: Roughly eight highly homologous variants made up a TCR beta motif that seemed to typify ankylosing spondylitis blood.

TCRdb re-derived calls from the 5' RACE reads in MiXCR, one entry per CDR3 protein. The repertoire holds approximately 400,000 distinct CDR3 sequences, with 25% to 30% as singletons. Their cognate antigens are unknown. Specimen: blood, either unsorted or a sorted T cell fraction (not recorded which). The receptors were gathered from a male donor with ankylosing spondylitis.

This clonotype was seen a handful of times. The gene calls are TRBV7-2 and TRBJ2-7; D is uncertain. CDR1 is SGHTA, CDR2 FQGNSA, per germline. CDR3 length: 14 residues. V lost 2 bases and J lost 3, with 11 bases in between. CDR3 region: CASSLLPLDYEQYF. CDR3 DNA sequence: TGTGCCAGCAGCTTACTGCCTCTCGACTACGAGCAGTACTTC. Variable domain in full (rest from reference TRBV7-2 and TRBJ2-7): GAGVSQSPSNKVTEKGKDVELRCDPISGHTALYWYRQSLGQGLEFLIYFQGNSAPDKSGLPSDRFSAERTGGSVSTLTIQRTQQEDSAVYLCASSLLPLDYEQYFGPGTRLTVT.

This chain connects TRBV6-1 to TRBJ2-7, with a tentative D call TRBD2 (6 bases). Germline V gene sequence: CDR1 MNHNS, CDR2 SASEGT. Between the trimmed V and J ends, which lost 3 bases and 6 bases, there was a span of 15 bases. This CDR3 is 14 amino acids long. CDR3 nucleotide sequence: TGTGCCAGCAGTGAGTGGGGGGTCCAAGGCGAGCAGTACGTC. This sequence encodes CASSEWGVQGEQYV.

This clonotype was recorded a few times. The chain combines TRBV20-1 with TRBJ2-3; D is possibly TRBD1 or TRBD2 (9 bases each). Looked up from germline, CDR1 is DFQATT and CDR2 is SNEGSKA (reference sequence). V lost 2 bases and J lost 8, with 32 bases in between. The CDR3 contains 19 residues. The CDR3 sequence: CSARTPGQGSGGTWGTQYF. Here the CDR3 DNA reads TGCAGTGCTAGAACCCCGGGACAGGGTAGCGGGGGTACATGGGGTACGCAGTATTTT.

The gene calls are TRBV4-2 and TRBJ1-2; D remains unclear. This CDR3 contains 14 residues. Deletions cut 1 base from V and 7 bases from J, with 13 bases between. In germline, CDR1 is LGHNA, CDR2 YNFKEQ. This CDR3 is CASSQVAQTGGYTF. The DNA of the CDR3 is TGTGCCAGCAGCCAAGTGGCCCAGACTGGTGGCTACACCTTC.

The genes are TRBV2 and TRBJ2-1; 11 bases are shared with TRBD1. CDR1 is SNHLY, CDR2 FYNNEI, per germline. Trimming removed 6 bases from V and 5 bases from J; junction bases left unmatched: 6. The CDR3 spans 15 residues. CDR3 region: CASSRDRGNHNEQFF. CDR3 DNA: TGTGCCAGCAGCCGGGACAGGGGGAATCACAATGAGCAGTTCTTC.

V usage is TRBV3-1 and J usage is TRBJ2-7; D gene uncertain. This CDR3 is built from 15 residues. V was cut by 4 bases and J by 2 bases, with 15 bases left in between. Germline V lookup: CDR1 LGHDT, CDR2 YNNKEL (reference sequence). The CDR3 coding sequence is TGTGCCAGCAGCCCATTACCGGGTGGCGCCTACGAGCAGTACTTC. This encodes CASSPLPGGAYEQYF.

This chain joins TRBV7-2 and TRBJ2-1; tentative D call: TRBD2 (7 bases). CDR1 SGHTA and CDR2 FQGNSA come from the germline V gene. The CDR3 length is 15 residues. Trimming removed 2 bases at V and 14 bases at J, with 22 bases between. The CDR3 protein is CASSLRVLGAGEKFF. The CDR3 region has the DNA TGTGCCAGCAGCTTACGGGTCCTGGGGGCGGGAGAAAAGTTCTTC.

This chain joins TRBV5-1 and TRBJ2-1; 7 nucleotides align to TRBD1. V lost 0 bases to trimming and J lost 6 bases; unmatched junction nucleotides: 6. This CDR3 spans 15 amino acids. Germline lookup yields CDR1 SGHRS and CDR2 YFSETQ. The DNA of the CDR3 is TGCGCCAGCAGCTTGGTAGGGGGCTCGCTCAATGAGCAGTTCTTC. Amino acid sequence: CASSLVGGSLNEQFF.

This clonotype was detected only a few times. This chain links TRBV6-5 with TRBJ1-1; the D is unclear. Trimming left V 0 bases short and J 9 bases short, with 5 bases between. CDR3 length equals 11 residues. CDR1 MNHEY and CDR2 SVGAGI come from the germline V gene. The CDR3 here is CASSYSGKAFF. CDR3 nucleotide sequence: TGTGCCAGCAGTTACTCGGGGAAAGCTTTCTTT.

Here the CDR3 DNA reads TGCGCCAGCAGCTCCTCCGGGACAACCTACGAGCAGTACTTC. Its translation: CASSSSGTTYEQYF. This sequence joins TRBV5-1 and TRBJ2-7, with TRBD1 as a possible D gene (6 bases). The CDR3 extends over 14 amino acids. Trimming removed 3 bases from V and 2 bases from J, with 12 bases in between. CDR1 is SGHRS and CDR2 is YFSETQ in the germline V gene.

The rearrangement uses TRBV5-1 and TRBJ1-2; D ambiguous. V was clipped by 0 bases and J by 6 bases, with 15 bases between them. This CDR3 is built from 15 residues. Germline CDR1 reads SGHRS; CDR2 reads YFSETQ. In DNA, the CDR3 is TGCGCCAGCAGCTTGGAGGGTGCGACACGGGATGGCTACACCTTC. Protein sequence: CASSLEGATRDGYTF. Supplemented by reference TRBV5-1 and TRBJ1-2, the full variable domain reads KAGVTQTPRYLIKTRGQQVTLSCSPISGHRSVSWYQQTPGQGLQFLFEYFSETQRNKGNFPGRFSGRQFSNSRSEMNVSTLELGDSALYLCASSLEGATRDGYTFGSGTRLTVV.

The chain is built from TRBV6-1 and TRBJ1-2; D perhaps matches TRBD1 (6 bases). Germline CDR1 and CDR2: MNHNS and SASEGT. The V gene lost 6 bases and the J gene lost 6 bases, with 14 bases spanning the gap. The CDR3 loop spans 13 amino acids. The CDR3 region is CASSGRGADGYTF. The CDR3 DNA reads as TGTGCCAGCAGCGGAAGGGGGGCGGATGGCTACACCTTC.

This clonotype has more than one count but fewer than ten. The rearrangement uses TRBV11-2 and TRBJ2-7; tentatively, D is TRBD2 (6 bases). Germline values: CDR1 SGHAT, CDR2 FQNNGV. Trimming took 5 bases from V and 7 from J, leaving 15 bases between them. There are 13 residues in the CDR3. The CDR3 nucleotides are TGTGCCAGCAGCGCCTTAATAAGCGGGGAGCAGTACGTC. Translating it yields CASSALISGEQYV.

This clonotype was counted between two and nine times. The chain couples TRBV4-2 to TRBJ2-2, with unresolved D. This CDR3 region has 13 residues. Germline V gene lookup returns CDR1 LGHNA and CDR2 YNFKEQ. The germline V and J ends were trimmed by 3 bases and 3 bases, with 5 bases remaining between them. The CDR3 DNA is TGTGCCAGCAGCCACCGGGACACCGGGGAGCTGTTTTTT. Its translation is CASSHRDTGELFF.

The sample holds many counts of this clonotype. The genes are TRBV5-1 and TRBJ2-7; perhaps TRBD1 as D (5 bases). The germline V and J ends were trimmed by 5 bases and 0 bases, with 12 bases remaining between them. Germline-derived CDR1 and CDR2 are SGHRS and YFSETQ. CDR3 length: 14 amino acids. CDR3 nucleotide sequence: TGCGCCAGCAGATCCCAACAGGACTCCTACGAGCAGTACTTC. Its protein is CASRSQQDSYEQYF.

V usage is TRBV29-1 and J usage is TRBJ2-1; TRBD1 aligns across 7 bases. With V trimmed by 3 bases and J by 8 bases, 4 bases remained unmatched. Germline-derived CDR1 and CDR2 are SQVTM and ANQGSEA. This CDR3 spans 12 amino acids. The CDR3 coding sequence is TGCAGCGTTGACAGAGGGGGCGATGAGCAGTTCTTC. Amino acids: CSVDRGGDEQFF.

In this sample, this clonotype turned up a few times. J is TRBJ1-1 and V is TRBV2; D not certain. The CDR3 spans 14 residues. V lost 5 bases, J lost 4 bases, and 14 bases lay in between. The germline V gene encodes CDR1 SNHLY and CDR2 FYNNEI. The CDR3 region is CASSPTPSGTEAFF. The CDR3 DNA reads TGTGCCAGCAGTCCGACCCCAAGTGGCACTGAAGCTTTCTTT.

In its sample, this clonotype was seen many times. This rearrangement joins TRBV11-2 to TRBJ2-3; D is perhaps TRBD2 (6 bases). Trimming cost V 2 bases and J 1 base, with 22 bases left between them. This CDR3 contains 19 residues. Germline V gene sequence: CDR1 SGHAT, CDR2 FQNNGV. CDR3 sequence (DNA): TGTGCCAGCAGCTTATTTCTGGGGGTGGGAGGATTGGGCACAGATACGCAGTATTTT. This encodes CASSLFLGVGGLGTDTQYF.

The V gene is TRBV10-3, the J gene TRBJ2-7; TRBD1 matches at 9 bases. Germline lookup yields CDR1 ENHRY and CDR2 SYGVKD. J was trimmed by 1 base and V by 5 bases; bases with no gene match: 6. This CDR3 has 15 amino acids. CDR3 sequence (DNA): TGTGCCATCAGTCCTATGGGACAGGGTTCCTACGAGCAGTACTTC. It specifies CAISPMGQGSYEQYF.

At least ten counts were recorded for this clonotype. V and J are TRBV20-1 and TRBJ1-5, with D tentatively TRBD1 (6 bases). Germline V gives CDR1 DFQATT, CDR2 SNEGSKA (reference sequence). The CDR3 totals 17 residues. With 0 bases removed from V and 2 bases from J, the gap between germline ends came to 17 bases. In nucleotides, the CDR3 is TGCAGTGCTAGAGATTATCGGGGGGCCGGCGGCAATCAGCCCCAGCATTTT. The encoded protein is CSARDYRGAGGNQPQHF.

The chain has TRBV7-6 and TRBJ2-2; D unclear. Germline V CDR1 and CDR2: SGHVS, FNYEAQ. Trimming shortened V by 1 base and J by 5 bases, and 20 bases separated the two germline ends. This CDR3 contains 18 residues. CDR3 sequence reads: CASSLVTQGWGSTGELFF. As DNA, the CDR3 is TGTGCCAGCAGCTTAGTGACACAAGGGTGGGGATCTACCGGGGAGCTGTTTTTT.

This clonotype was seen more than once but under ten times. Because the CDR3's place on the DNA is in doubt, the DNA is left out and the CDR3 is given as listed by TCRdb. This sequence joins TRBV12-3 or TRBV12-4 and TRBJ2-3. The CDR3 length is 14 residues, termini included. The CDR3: CASSFLADTDTQYF.